These T cell receptor beta chains were read from a single sample in a study of cytotoxic CD8 clonotypes in ibrutinib-treated CLL. Assay used: immunoSEQ multiplex PCR; TCRdb lists only in-frame clones, some missing. The sample has more than 150,000 clones, around three quarters seen once. The sample here was PBMCs, taken after 24 months of ibrutinib treatment. The receptor set was obtained from a human donor with chronic lymphocytic leukemia. Each CDR3 is given with its conserved first and last residue. D genes are given only for firm matches. The size of a clone is reported for some rows only, either as once, few or many, or as a class for expanded clones.

TRBV5-1,.,.,TRBJ1-2,CASSFGLGDGYTF,TGCGCCAGCAGCTTCGGGCTGGGCGATGGCTACACCTTC
TRBV30,.,.,TRBJ2-7,CAWSVLSGNEQYF,TGTGCCTGGAGTGTACTTTCGGGAAACGAGCAGTACTTC
TRBV19,TRBD2,once,TRBJ2-1,CASSKRGASGRASSYNEQFF,TGTGCCAGTAGTAAAAGAGGAGCTAGCGGGAGGGCAAGCTCCTACAATGAGCAGTTCTTC
TRBV19,TRBD2,once,TRBJ2-7,CASSSSSGANSYEQYF,TGTGCCAGTAGTAGCTCTAGCGGGGCCAATAGCTACGAGCAGTACTTC
TRBV30,TRBD1,.,TRBJ1-5,CAWSSGQGLWYQPQHF,TGTGCCTGGAGTAGCGGACAGGGACTTTGGTATCAGCCCCAGCATTTT
TRBV6-1,.,.,TRBJ1-1,CASSAQISNTEAFF,TGTGCCAGCAGTGCACAGATCTCGAACACTGAAGCTTTCTTT
TRBV28,.,.,TRBJ1-1,CASSLQGTEAFF,TGTGCCAGCAGTCTCCAGGGTACTGAAGCTTTCTTT
TRBV10-2,.,.,TRBJ1-4,CASSRVSTNEKLFF,TGCGCCAGCAGTCGGGTCTCAACTAATGAAAAACTGTTTTTT
TRBV5-1,TRBD1,.,TRBJ2-3,CASSLAGGDTDTQYF,TGCGCCAGCAGCTTGGCAGGGGGAGACACAGATACGCAGTATTTT
TRBV19,.,.,TRBJ2-1,CASSRSWYNEQFF,TGTGCCAGTAGTAGGTCTTGGTACAATGAGCAGTTCTTC
TRBV27,.,.,TRBJ1-3,CASSFGAGGNTIYF,TGTGCCAGCAGTTTCGGGGCGGGGGGAAACACCATATATTTT
TRBV28,.,.,TRBJ1-5,CASSHDRTGNQPQHF,TGTGCCAGCAGTCACGACAGGACTGGCAATCAGCCCCAGCATTTT
TRBV2,.,.,TRBJ1-5,CASRGDGSRQPQHF,TGTGCCAGCAGGGGGGACGGCTCCAGGCAGCCCCAGCATTTT
TRBV6-6,.,few,TRBJ1-5,CASSYAGINQPQHF,TGTGCCAGCAGTTACGCAGGGATCAATCAGCCCCAGCATTTT
TRBV30,.,.,TRBJ2-5,CAWSVLGAETQYF,TGTGCCTGGAGTGTACTAGGGGCAGAGACCCAGTACTTC
TRBV7-8,TRBD2,.,TRBJ2-4,CASSTQREGGPAKNIQYF,TGTGCCAGCAGCACACAGCGGGAGGGCGGTCCAGCCAAAAACATTCAGTACTTC
TRBV19,TRBD1,.,TRBJ2-7,CASSRDRESYEQYF,TGTGCCAGTAGTCGGGACAGGGAATCCTACGAGCAGTACTTC
TRBV28,TRBD1,.,TRBJ1-1,CASSIGQANTEAFF,TGTGCCAGCAGTATCGGACAGGCTAACACTGAAGCTTTCTTT
TRBV7-7,.,.,TRBJ2-7,CASSLVSGREQYF,TGTGCTAGCAGCTTAGTATCAGGACGGGAGCAGTACTTC
TRBV28,.,.,TRBJ2-7,CASINTGHYEQYF,TGTGCCAGCATCAACACCGGGCACTACGAGCAGTACTTC
TRBV7-6,.,.,TRBJ1-1,CASSLTPLRGGRNTEAFF,TGTGCCAGCAGCTTAACCCCCCTTAGGGGGGGCCGGAACACTGAAGCTTTCTTT
TRBV30,.,.,TRBJ2-3,CAWSVAESVVDTQYF,TGTGCCTGGAGTGTTGCCGAATCCGTGGTTGATACGCAGTATTTT
TRBV27,.,once,TRBJ2-3,CASSQGIGAGPTDTQYF,TGTGCCAGCAGCCAAGGGATAGGGGCGGGACCCACAGATACGCAGTATTTT
TRBV4-3,.,.,TRBJ2-2,CASSWGRGTGELFF,TGCGCCAGCAGCTGGGGACGGGGCACCGGGGAGCTGTTTTTT
TRBV4-3,.,few,TRBJ2-1,CASSQDSSYNEQFF,TGCGCCAGCAGCCAAGACAGCTCCTACAATGAGCAGTTCTTC
TRBV4-3,.,.,TRBJ2-5,CASSRRTGSGGETQYF,TGCGCCAGCAGCCGCCGAACCGGGAGTGGTGGAGAGACCCAGTACTTC
TRBV18,.,.,TRBJ1-2,CASSQSTNTAASYGYTF,TGTGCCAGCTCACAGTCAACTAACACGGCCGCCTCTTATGGCTACACCTTC
TRBV5-1,.,once,TRBJ2-5,CASSFRVRARETQYF,TGCGCCAGCAGCTTTCGAGTCAGGGCGCGGGAGACCCAGTACTTC
TRBV5-4,TRBD2,.,TRBJ2-1,CASSLGTSGNYNEQFF,TGTGCCAGCAGCCTTGGGACTAGCGGAAACTACAATGAGCAGTTCTTC
TRBV5-4,.,.,TRBJ1-1,CASSGQTANTEAFF,TGTGCCAGCAGCGGACAGACCGCGAACACTGAAGCTTTCTTT
TRBV25-1,TRBD1,.,TRBJ2-7,CASSVAGTGGYEQYF,TGTGCCAGCAGTGTCGCCGGGACAGGGGGCTACGAGCAGTACTTC
TRBV5-1,.,.,TRBJ2-4,CASSPLAAKNIQYF,TGCGCCAGCAGCCCGCTAGCTGCCAAAAACATTCAGTACTTC